This TCR beta chain appears in the sequencing data of a study of CD8+ T cells in alopecia areata. Study information: It was roughly 6-10-week-old female C3H/HeJ mice that received skin from roughly 6-12-month-old C3H/HeJ graft donors with spontaneous alopecia. General study results and limits: Sharing of TCR sequences between patients (possibly for HLA-related reasons) was less clear than in mice. Greater clonality was observed in lesional scalp samples, especially alopecia totalis/universalis, versus normal scalp. Normal-skin resident alphabeta T cells also appear among scalp sample sequences.

Regarding this clone: Its antigen is undetermined. Mouse germline and gene names are used. The CDR3 goes on 4 residues after the read ends, and that part is filled in from the germline J gene.

Once RNA had been extracted, it was reverse transcribed into cDNA to act as the sequencing template. Sequencing was performed with immunoSEQ multiplex PCR; in TCRdb, only in-frame clones are kept and a portion is missing. The sample holds 90,000 to 130,000 clones, and no clone turns up only once. The CDR3 consists of 13 residues. From germline, CDR1 is NNHDY and CDR2 SYVADS. The V gene end was trimmed by 4 bases and the J gene end by 3 bases; junction bases not matched to a gene: 2. The rearrangement uses TRBV13-3 and TRBJ1-2, with 8 bases that match TRBD1. The receptor was isolated from a C3H/HeJ mouse with alopecia areata. For the strain, the MHC haplotype given is H2-k. Sequencing was carried out using lesional skin. The covered CDR3 bases are TGTGCCAGCAGTCCAGGGGGCGACTCC. This translates into CASSPGGDS. The CDR3 in full is CASSPGGDSDYTF.